The T cell receptor (beta chain) under discussion was sequenced for a study of T-cell memory formation after mild COVID-19. General study findings and limits: Contracting CD4+ clones were located mainly in CM and EM, and CD8+ clones in EMRA.

Germline CDR1 SGHVS, CDR2 FNYEAQ. Germline trimming cut 4 bases from V and 4 bases from J; bases unmatched to any gene: 9. This CDR3 is 15 amino acids long. Remarks on this clonotype: Antigen: not known.

TCR alpha and TCR beta cDNA libraries with sample barcodes and UMIs came from 5'RACE using constant-segment primers. In TCRdb, the 5' RACE reads were re-called with MiXCR into one record per CDR3 protein. The sample includes 400,000 to 500,000 distinct CDR3 sequences, around 20% seen only once; the top ten take more than 8%. The sequencing sample was made of PBMCs or a T cell subset sorted from them (not recorded which). The origin of this receptor is an adult woman who had mild COVID-19 (a few samples of this study predate the infection). Cell type and time point are not known. The rearrangement joins TRBV7-6 to TRBJ1-1; TRBD1 matches 7 bases. CDR3 sequence (DNA): TGTGCCAGCAGCTCCAGACAGGGATTGTCCACTGAAGCTTTCTTT. Encoded protein: CASSSRQGLSTEAFF.